The clone carrying this T cell receptor beta chain was picked up many times. What it binds is unknown. The library targeted TCRbeta and was prepared with unique molecular identifiers. TCRdb called the PCR reads again in MiXCR, with one record for every CDR3 protein. The data hold under 850,000 distinct CDR3 sequences, with less than 15% observed a single time. V lost 4 bases, J lost 4 bases, and 20 bases lay in between. The CDR3 runs to 18 residues. In germline, CDR1 is MGHRA, CDR2 YSYEKL. These data are taken from a study of T-cell reconstitution after alpha-beta-depleted transplantation in children. The study's findings and limits: Surviving recipient T cells and thymic progenitors underlay high day-60 TCRbeta diversity in some patients. Approximately two months post-transplant, alpha-beta T cells reportedly originated from several hundred expanded graft clones. Newly made T cells mostly supplied T-cell counts and diversity one year after transplant.

This clonotype originated in a girl aged 2-15 years with congenital amegakaryocytic thrombocytopenia, due to receive a stem cell transplant. Sequencing used PBMCs, obtained before TCRalphabeta/CD19-depleted stem cell transplant. V is TRBV4-1 and J is TRBJ2-6, with D perhaps matching TRBD2 (6 bases). Here the CDR3 reads CASSPVLILAFGANVLTF. CDR3 nucleotides: TGCGCCAGCAGCCCAGTACTCATTCTAGCGTTCGGGGCCAACGTCCTGACTTTC.